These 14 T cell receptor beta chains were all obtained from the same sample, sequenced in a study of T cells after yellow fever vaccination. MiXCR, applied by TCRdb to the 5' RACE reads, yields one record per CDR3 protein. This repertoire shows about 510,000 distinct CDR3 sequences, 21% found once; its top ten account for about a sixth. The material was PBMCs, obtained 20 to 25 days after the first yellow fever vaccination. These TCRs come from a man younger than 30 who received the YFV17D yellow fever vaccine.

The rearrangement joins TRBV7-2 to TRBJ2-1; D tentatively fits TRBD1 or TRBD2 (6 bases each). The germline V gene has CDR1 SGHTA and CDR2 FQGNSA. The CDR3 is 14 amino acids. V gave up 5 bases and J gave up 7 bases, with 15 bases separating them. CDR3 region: CASSPEGGRNEQFF. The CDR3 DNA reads TGTGCCAGCAGCCCGGAGGGGGGCCGAAATGAGCAGTTCTTC.

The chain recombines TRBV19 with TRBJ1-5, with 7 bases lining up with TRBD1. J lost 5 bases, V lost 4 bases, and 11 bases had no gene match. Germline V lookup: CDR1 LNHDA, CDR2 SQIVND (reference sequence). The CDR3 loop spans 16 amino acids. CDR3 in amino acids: CASSNWDSSGHQPQHF. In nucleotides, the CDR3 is TGTGCCAGTAGTAATTGGGACAGTTCCGGGCATCAGCCCCAGCATTTT.

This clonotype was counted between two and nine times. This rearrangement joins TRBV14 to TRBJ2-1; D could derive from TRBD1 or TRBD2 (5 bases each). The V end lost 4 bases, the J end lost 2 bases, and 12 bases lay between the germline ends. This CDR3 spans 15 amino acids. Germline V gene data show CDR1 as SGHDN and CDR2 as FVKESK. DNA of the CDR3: TGTGCCAGCAGCCCCCGGGACGCGCCCTACAATGAGCAGTTCTTC. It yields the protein CASSPRDAPYNEQFF.

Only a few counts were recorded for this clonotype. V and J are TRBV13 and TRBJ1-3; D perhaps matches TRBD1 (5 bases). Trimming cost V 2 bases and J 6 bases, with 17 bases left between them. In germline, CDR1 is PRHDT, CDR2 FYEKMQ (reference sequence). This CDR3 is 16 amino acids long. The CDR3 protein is CASSLQGLMKENTIYF. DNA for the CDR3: TGTGCCAGCAGCTTACAGGGATTAATGAAGGAAAACACCATATATTTT.

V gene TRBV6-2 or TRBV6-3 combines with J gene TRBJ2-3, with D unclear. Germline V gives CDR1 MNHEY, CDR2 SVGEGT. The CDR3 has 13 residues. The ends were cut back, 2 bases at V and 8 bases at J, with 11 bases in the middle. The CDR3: CASSYVDRLTQYF. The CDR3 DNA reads TGTGCCAGCAGTTACGTAGATCGGCTTACGCAGTATTTT.

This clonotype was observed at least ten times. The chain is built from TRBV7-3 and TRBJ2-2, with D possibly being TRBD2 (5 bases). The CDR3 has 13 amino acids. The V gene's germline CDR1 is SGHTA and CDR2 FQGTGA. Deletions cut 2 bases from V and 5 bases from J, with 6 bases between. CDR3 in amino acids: CASSLGSTGELFF. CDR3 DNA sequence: TGTGCCAGCAGCTTAGGGAGTACCGGGGAGCTGTTTTTT.

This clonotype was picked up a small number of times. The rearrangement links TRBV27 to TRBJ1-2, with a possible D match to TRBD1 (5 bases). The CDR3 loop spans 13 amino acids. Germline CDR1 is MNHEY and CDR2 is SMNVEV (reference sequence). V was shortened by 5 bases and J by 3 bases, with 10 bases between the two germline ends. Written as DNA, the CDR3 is TGTGCCAGCAGTGAGGGGTATGACTATGGCTACACCTTC. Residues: CASSEGYDYGYTF.

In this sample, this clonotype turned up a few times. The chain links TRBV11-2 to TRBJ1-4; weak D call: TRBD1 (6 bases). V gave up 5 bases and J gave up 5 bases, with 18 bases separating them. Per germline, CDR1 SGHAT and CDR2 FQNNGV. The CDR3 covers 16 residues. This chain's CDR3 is CASSMTFRGGNEKLFF. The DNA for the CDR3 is TGTGCCAGCAGCATGACGTTTAGGGGGGGCAATGAAAAACTGTTTTTT. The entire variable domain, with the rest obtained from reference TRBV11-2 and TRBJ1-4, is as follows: EAGVAQSPRYKIIEKRQSVAFWCNPISGHATLYWYQQILGQGPKLLIQFQNNGVVDDSQLPKDRFSAERLKGVDSTLKIQPAKLEDSAVYLCASSMTFRGGNEKLFFGSGTQLSVL.

CDR3 sequence (DNA): TGTGCCAGCAGTCTGGAGGATCTCGGCACAGATACGCAGTATTTT. Amino acid sequence: CASSLEDLGTDTQYF. This chain uses TRBV28 with TRBJ2-3; D might be TRBD2 (5 bases). Trimming pared 5 bases from V and 1 base from J, leaving 13 bases between. The CDR3 is made up of 15 amino acids. Germline lookup yields CDR1 MDHEN and CDR2 SYDVKM.

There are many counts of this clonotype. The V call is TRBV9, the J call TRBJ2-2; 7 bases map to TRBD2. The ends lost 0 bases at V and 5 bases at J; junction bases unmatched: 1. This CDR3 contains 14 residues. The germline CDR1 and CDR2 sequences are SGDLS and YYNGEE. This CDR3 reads CASSVGGGTGELFF. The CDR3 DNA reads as TGTGCCAGCAGCGTAGGGGGGGGGACCGGGGAGCTGTTTTTT. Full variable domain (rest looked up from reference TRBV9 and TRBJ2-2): DSGVTQTPKHLITATGQRVTLRCSPRSGDLSVYWYQQSLDQGLQFLIQYYNGEERAKGNILERFSAQQFPDLHSELNLSSLELGDSALYFCASSVGGGTGELFFGEGSRLTVL.

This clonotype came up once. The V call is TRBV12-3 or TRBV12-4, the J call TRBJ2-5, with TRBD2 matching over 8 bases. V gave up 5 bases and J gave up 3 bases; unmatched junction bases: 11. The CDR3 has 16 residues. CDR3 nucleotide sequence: TGTGCCAGCAGTAATAGCGGGGAGGCCGGGAAAGAGACCCAGTACTTC. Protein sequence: CASSNSGEAGKETQYF.

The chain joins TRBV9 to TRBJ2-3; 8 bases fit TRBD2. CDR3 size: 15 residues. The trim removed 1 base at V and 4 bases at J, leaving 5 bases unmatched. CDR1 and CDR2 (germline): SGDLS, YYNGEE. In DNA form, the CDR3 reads TGTGCCAGCAGCGTATCCGGACTAGCAGCAGATACGCAGTATTTT. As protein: CASSVSGLAADTQYF.

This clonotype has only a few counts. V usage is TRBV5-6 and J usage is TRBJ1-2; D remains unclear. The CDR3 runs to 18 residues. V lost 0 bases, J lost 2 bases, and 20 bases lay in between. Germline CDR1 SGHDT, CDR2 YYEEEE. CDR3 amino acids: CASSLVWAVIRRNYGYTF. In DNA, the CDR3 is TGTGCCAGCAGCTTGGTTTGGGCAGTAATTCGTCGAAACTATGGCTACACCTTC.

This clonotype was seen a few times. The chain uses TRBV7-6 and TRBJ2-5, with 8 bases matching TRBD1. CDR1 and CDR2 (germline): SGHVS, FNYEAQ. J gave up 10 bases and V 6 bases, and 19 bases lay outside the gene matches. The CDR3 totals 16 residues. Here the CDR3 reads CASSPTSGTGVINQYF. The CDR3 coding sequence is TGTGCCAGCAGTCCTACATCCGGGACAGGAGTAATTAACCAGTACTTC.